This entry is about one TCR beta chain. The antigen is undetermined. Patients who underwent sequencing had shown CD8+CD57+ cell expansion by flow cytometry. Among the patients, all had severe acquired aplastic anemia. Patients were treatment-naive when blood was sampled. CDR3 and TCR beta VDJ profiling relied on a genomic DNA template. Via MiXCR, TCRdb re-called the reads, giving one row per CDR3 protein. Among around 210,000 distinct CDR3 sequences listed, about 60% were seen once. The sample is drawn from a study of CD8+CD57+ T cells in acquired aplastic anemia. At the level of the study: Average DNA yield from sorted CD4+ and CD8+ cells was around 3.2 ug.

This CDR3 contains 16 residues. Trimming took 5 bases from V and 2 from J; bases not matched to a gene: 6. Germline-derived CDR1 and CDR2 are PRHDT and FYEKMQ (reference sequence). Findings and caveats of the study: Patients and controls shared twenty-nine CD8+ CDR3 sequences.

This clonotype originated in a human donor with aplastic anemia. The chain has TRBV13 and TRBJ1-4, with 9 bases that match TRBD1. The sample consisted of sorted CD4+, CD8+, or CD8+CD57+ T cells (not recorded which) from PBMCs. In DNA, the CDR3 is TGTGCCAGCAGCCAAGATGGGACAGGGACTAATGAAAAACTGTTTTTT. Translation gives CASSQDGTGTNEKLFF.